The next 32 T cell receptor beta chains were all read from a single sample in a study of blood T cell repertoires in COVID-19. Assay used: immunoSEQ multiplex PCR; TCRdb lists only in-frame clones, some missing. The repertoire has approximately 250,000 clones, 70% to 90% of them found once; the top ten carry roughly 2%. The source material was PBMCs or T cells enriched from blood (not recorded which). The receptor set was obtained from a woman aged 60-75 years in a cohort exposed to, infected with or recovered from COVID-19 (not recorded which).

J is TRBJ1-4 and V is TRBV28; 9 nucleotides align to TRBD1. The ends lost 4 bases at V and 8 bases at J; junction bases unmatched: 5. CDR1 MDHEN and CDR2 SYDVKM come from the germline V gene. The CDR3 consists of 14 residues. CDR3 in DNA: TGTGCCAGCAGTTGGACAGGGGTGTACGAAAAACTGTTTTTT. Translating it yields CASSWTGVYEKLFF.

The chain recombines TRBV3-1 (or the pseudogene TRBV3-2) with TRBJ1-5, with 10 bases fitting TRBD1. The CDR3 totals 16 residues. Germline lookup yields CDR1 LGHDT and CDR2 YNNKEL (reference sequence). V lost 3 bases to trimming and J lost 4 bases; unmatched junction nucleotides: 6. CDR3 in amino acids: CASSHSTGGKNQPQHF. CDR3 bases: TGTGCCAGCAGCCATTCGACAGGGGGCAAGAATCAGCCCCAGCATTTT.

The gene calls are TRBV5-4 and TRBJ2-2; possible D gene TRBD1, 5 bases. The CDR3 loop spans 15 amino acids. Germline CDR1 SGHNT, CDR2 YYREEE (reference sequence). The ends were cut back, 0 bases at V and 7 bases at J, with 13 bases in the middle. CDR3 DNA: TGTGCCAGCAGCTTGGCGCAGGGTGTCAACGGGGAGCTGTTTTTT. Residues: CASSLAQGVNGELFF. The variable domain in full, completed from reference TRBV5-4 and TRBJ2-2, reads ETGVTQSPTHLIKTRGQQVTLRCSSQSGHNTVSWYQQALGQGPQFIFQYYREEENGRGNFPPRFSGLQFPNYSSELNVNALELDDSALYLCASSLAQGVNGELFFGEGSRLTVL.

The chain uses TRBV7-2 and TRBJ2-5; TRBD2 aligns across 10 bases. The ends lost 5 bases at V and 5 bases at J; junction bases unmatched: 11. CDR3 length: 16 residues. Germline V gives CDR1 SGHTA, CDR2 FQGNSA. The DNA of the CDR3 is TGTGCCAGCAGCCCGACCCTAGCGGGAGTCTGGGAGACCCAGTACTTC. It translates to CASSPTLAGVWETQYF.

CDR3: CASSLWTGGVNTEAFF. CDR3 nucleotides: TGTGCCAGCAGTTTATGGACAGGGGGAGTGAACACTGAAGCTTTCTTT. The V gene is TRBV28, the J gene TRBJ1-1; 9 bases match TRBD1. Germline V gene lookup returns CDR1 MDHEN and CDR2 SYDVKM. The CDR3 totals 16 residues. The V gene end was trimmed by 0 bases and the J gene end by 0 bases; junction bases not matched to a gene: 2.

This chain links TRBV9 with TRBJ2-2; no clear D. The V gene lost 4 bases and the J gene lost 4 bases, with 8 bases spanning the gap. Germline V gives CDR1 SGDLS, CDR2 YYNGEE. This CDR3 has 13 amino acids. The DNA of the CDR3 is TGTGCCAGCAGCCCCCGGTTCACCGGGGAGCTGTTTTTT. Protein product: CASSPRFTGELFF.

The chain couples TRBV4-1 to TRBJ2-1; 10 bases are a match to TRBD2. The junction had 3 bases not matched to a gene; V was cut back by 2 bases and J by 5 bases. The germline gives CDR1 MGHRA, CDR2 YSYEKL. The CDR3 runs 15 residues. Here the CDR3 reads CASSQRTSGNNEQFF. The CDR3 region has the DNA TGCGCCAGCAGCCAACGGACTAGCGGCAACAATGAGCAGTTCTTC.

The rearrangement links TRBV28 to TRBJ1-1; TRBD1 agrees at 7 bases. Germline assignment: CDR1 MDHEN and CDR2 SYDVKM. With V trimmed by 2 bases and J by 4 bases, 4 bases remained unmatched. The CDR3 is 14 residues long. The DNA for the CDR3 is TGTGCCAGCAGTTTACAGTACAGGGGCACTGAAGCTTTCTTT. Translation gives CASSLQYRGTEAFF.

This chain uses TRBV6-4 with TRBJ2-1; a possible D gene is TRBD2 (7 bases). Trimming took 5 bases from V and 14 from J, leaving 25 bases between them. The CDR3 length is 15 residues. Germline lookup yields CDR1 MRHNA and CDR2 SNTAGT. The CDR3: CASSRERDMGRGKFF. CDR3 sequence (DNA): TGTGCCAGCAGTCGGGAGCGGGACATGGGTCGGGGAAAGTTCTTC.

This clone was recorded at least ten times. The chain carries TRBV18 and TRBJ2-2; the D is unclear. The CDR3 has 13 residues. Germline assignment: CDR1 KGHSH and CDR2 LQKENI. V was pared by 3 bases and J by 5 bases, with 7 bases between. DNA of the CDR3: TGTGCCAGCTCACCGGAGTTAACCGGGGAGCTGTTTTTT. Protein product: CASSPELTGELFF. The variable domain in full, with the rest retrieved from reference TRBV18 and TRBJ2-2, is NAGVMQNPRHLVRRRGQEARLRCSPMKGHSHVYWYRQLPEEGLKFMVYLQKENIIDESGMPKERFSAEFPKEGPSILRIQQVVRGDSAAYFCASSPELTGELFFGEGSRLTVL.

The chain has TRBV27 and TRBJ2-6; 13 nucleotides line up with TRBD2. Germline trimming cut 2 bases from V and 1 base from J; bases unmatched to any gene: 5. This CDR3 is built from 19 residues. In germline, CDR1 is MNHEY, CDR2 SMNVEV (reference sequence). The CDR3 sequence: CASSLRLAGGRSGANVLTF. For the CDR3, the DNA is TGTGCCAGCAGTTTAAGACTAGCGGGAGGTCGGTCTGGGGCCAACGTCCTGACTTTC.

The chain links TRBV3-1 (or the pseudogene TRBV3-2) to TRBJ2-2; the match to TRBD2 covers 10 bases. CDR3 size: 20 residues. V was clipped by 3 bases and J by 2 bases; unmatched bases: 15. The germline V gene encodes CDR1 LGHDT and CDR2 YNNKEL (reference sequence). The chain's CDR3 is CASSQGVAGGPTINTGELFF. For the CDR3, the DNA is TGTGCCAGCAGCCAGGGAGTAGCGGGAGGCCCGACGATTAACACCGGGGAGCTGTTTTTT.

The rearrangement uses TRBV18 and TRBJ2-1, with D maybe TRBD2 (6 bases). CDR1 KGHSH and CDR2 LQKENI come from the germline V gene. This CDR3 has 15 amino acids. Deletions cut 5 bases from V and 0 bases from J, with 11 bases between. Written as DNA, the CDR3 is TGTGCCAGCTCATCCCTCGGGAGCTCCTACAATGAGCAGTTCTTC. Translated, it gives CASSSLGSSYNEQFF.

CDR3 protein: CAWSSRGNEQYF. DNA of the CDR3: TGTGCCTGGAGTAGCAGGGGGAATGAGCAGTACTTC. The rearrangement links TRBV30 to TRBJ2-7, with TRBD1 matching over 7 bases. The CDR3 is 12 residues long. V gave up 2 bases and J gave up 7 bases; unmatched junction bases: 5. The germline V gene has CDR1 GTSNPN and CDR2 SVGIG (reference sequence).

The chain uses TRBV5-6 and TRBJ2-4; 10 bases align to TRBD1. Unmatched junction bases numbered 4, after V lost 2 bases and J lost 2 bases. Germline V gives CDR1 SGHDT, CDR2 YYEEEE. CDR3 length equals 16 residues. In DNA, the CDR3 is TGTGCCAGCAGCTTCAGACAGGGGGCGACCAAAAACATTCAGTACTTC. This encodes CASSFRQGATKNIQYF. Full variable domain (outside the CDR3, taken from reference TRBV5-6 and TRBJ2-4): DAGVTQSPTHLIKTRGQQVTLRCSPKSGHDTVSWYQQALGQGPQFIFQYYEEEERQRGNFPDRFSGHQFPNYSSELNVNALLLGDSALYLCASSFRQGATKNIQYFGAGTRLSVL.

This clone was seen just once. The chain joins TRBV11-2 to TRBJ2-7; a possible D gene is TRBD1 (5 bases). CDR1 and CDR2 from the germline V gene are SGHAT and FQNNGV. The CDR3 has 14 residues. The V and J ends lost 0 bases and 5 bases respectively, with 11 bases between them. Here the CDR3 reads CASSLDAGWDEQYF. For the CDR3, the DNA is TGTGCCAGCAGCTTAGATGCAGGGTGGGACGAGCAGTACTTC.

As DNA, the CDR3 is TGTGCCAGCAGCATTACTAGCGGGAGGTTCGATACGCAGTATTTT. This sequence encodes CASSITSGRFDTQYF. J is TRBJ2-3 and V is TRBV9; 12 bases are shared with TRBD2. The germline V gene encodes CDR1 SGDLS and CDR2 YYNGEE. Losses at the gene ends were 4 bases for V and 6 bases for J; bases not matched to a gene: 6. The CDR3 extends over 15 amino acids.

The chain couples TRBV28 to TRBJ2-3; TRBD2 aligns across 7 bases. J gave up 5 bases and V 6 bases, and 11 bases lay outside the gene matches. This CDR3 is 15 amino acids long. Germline lookup yields CDR1 MDHEN and CDR2 SYDVKM. CDR3 region: CASSSPGLYIDTQYF. As DNA, the CDR3 is TGTGCCAGCAGCAGCCCGGGACTATATATAGATACGCAGTATTTT.

J is TRBJ2-1 and V is TRBV19; D perhaps matches TRBD2 (6 bases). CDR1 LNHDA and CDR2 SQIVND come from the germline V gene (reference sequence). V was clipped by 3 bases and J by 0 bases, with 9 bases between them. The CDR3 has 15 residues. CDR3 in DNA: TGTGCCAGTAGTATGGGCGGGAACTCCTACAATGAGCAGTTCTTC. It encodes CASSMGGNSYNEQFF.

This clone has just one count. V usage is TRBV19 and J usage is TRBJ2-7; D is unclear. The CDR3 totals 15 residues. CDR1 is LNHDA, CDR2 SQIVND, per germline (reference sequence). V gave up 2 bases and J gave up 3 bases, with 14 bases separating them. CDR3 nucleotide sequence: TGTGCCAGTAGTATAAAAAGCAGTAACTACTACGAGCAGTACTTC. The encoded protein is CASSIKSSNYYEQYF.

The rearrangement links TRBV7-8 to TRBJ2-7, with D possibly being TRBD1 (5 bases). The V end lost 0 bases, the J end lost 3 bases, and 9 bases lay between the germline ends. CDR1 and CDR2 (germline): SGHVS, FQNEAQ. The CDR3 sequence is 14 residues long. The CDR3 protein is CASSLAGRVYEQYF. DNA of the CDR3: TGTGCCAGCAGCTTAGCGGGCAGGGTCTACGAGCAGTACTTC.

CDR3 coding DNA: TGTGCCAGCAGCTTATGGGCGGGAGGAACAGATACGCAGTATTTT. It is translated as CASSLWAGGTDTQYF. This rearrangement joins TRBV11-2 to TRBJ2-3, with 8 positions matching TRBD2. Trimming took 2 bases from V and 3 from J; bases not matched to a gene: 4. Germline CDR1 is SGHAT and CDR2 is FQNNGV. CDR3 length: 15 amino acids. Using reference TRBV11-2 and TRBJ2-3 for the parts outside the CDR3, the full variable domain is EAGVAQSPRYKIIEKRQSVAFWCNPISGHATLYWYQQILGQGPKLLIQFQNNGVVDDSQLPKDRFSAERLKGVDSTLKIQPAKLEDSAVYLCASSLWAGGTDTQYFGPGTRLTVL.

J is TRBJ1-4 and V is TRBV2, with 7 bases fitting TRBD1. With 4 bases clipped from V and 8 bases from J, the junction kept 10 bases outside the gene matches. Germline-derived CDR1 and CDR2 are SNHLY and FYNNEI. CDR3 size: 15 residues. The CDR3 sequence is CASSATGTESEKLFF. CDR3 nucleotides: TGTGCCAGCAGTGCAACAGGGACAGAATCGGAAAAACTGTTTTTT. The whole variable domain, remainder taken from reference TRBV2 and TRBJ1-4, is EPEVTQTPSHQVTQMGQEVILRCVPISNHLYFYWYRQILGQKVEFLVSFYNNEISEKSEIFDDQFSVERPDGSNFTLKIRSTKLEDSAMYFCASSATGTESEKLFFGSGTQLSVL.

The chain combines TRBV7-9 with TRBJ2-3; 7 positions match TRBD2. Looked up from germline, CDR1 is SEHNR and CDR2 is FQNEAQ (reference sequence). This CDR3 is 17 amino acids long. J was trimmed by 3 bases and V by 5 bases; bases with no gene match: 14. CDR3: CASSPGEGAWGTDTQYF. CDR3 DNA: TGTGCCAGCAGCCCGGGGGAGGGCGCCTGGGGTACAGATACGCAGTATTTT.

In DNA form, the CDR3 reads TGTGCCACCAGCGCAGGGTTCCCCAATGAGCAGTTCTTC. This codes for CATSAGFPNEQFF. This chain connects TRBV24-1 to TRBJ2-1, with D possibly TRBD1 on 5 matching bases. V gave up 7 bases and J gave up 6 bases, with 12 bases separating them. Per the germline V gene, CDR1 is KGHDR and CDR2 is SFDVKD. The CDR3 consists of 13 residues.

The V gene is TRBV28, the J gene TRBJ1-2; no firm D call. The CDR3 contains 13 residues. CDR1 is MDHEN, CDR2 SYDVKM, per germline. V was clipped by 7 bases and J by 10 bases, with 19 bases between them. CDR3 region: CASTTGRGFPYTF. For the CDR3, the DNA is TGTGCCAGCACCACCGGTCGAGGGTTTCCCTACACCTTC.

This chain connects TRBV24-1 to TRBJ2-5; 8 bases match TRBD2. There are 19 residues in the CDR3. V lost 1 base and J lost 4; bases outside the gene matches: 16. Per the germline V gene, CDR1 is KGHDR and CDR2 is SFDVKD. CDR3 bases: TGTGCCACCAGTGATTTAAAAGGGGTGACAGCGGGAGTCGGAGAGACCCAGTACTTC. Translating it yields CATSDLKGVTAGVGETQYF.

The chain employs TRBV5-1 and TRBJ2-3; 12 bases are a match to TRBD2. The CDR3 runs to 15 residues. CDR1 is SGHRS and CDR2 is YFSETQ in the germline V gene. V lost 5 bases to trimming and J lost 1 base; unmatched junction nucleotides: 2. The CDR3 is CASRASGRGTDTQYF. In DNA, the CDR3 is TGCGCCAGCAGGGCTAGCGGGAGGGGCACAGATACGCAGTATTTT.

The chain carries TRBV24-1 and TRBJ2-1; a possible D gene is TRBD2 (6 bases). The CDR3 sequence is 17 residues long. Germline CDR1 reads KGHDR; CDR2 reads SFDVKD. V was trimmed by 2 bases and J by 5 bases, leaving 18 bases between them. For the CDR3, the DNA is TGTGCCACCAGTGATTCTCCGCGACTAGTCGGAAACAATGAGCAGTTCTTC. Amino acid sequence: CATSDSPRLVGNNEQFF.

The J gene is TRBJ1-2, the V gene TRBV21-1; TRBD1 was called by the table and not checked on the DNA. TRBV21-1 is a pseudogene. The CDR3 extends over 14 amino acids. The CDR3 bases are TGTGCCAGCGGTAGGACAGGGGGCGACTATGGCTACACCTTC. This translates into CASGRTGGDYGYTF.

The rearrangement uses TRBV27 and TRBJ1-6; no firm D call. This CDR3 contains 14 residues. Germline V gene data show CDR1 as MNHEY and CDR2 as SMNVEV (reference sequence). V was trimmed by 7 bases and J by 6 bases, leaving 13 bases between them. As DNA, the CDR3 is TGTGCCAGCACGTTTCGGGGTGGTAATTCACCCCTCCACTTT. It translates to CASTFRGGNSPLHF.

This chain connects TRBV28 to TRBJ1-4, with 7 bases fitting TRBD1. With V trimmed by 5 bases and J by 5 bases, 14 bases remained unmatched. Germline CDR1 is MDHEN and CDR2 is SYDVKM. CDR3 length equals 17 residues. CDR3 amino acids: CASSGMTGFGPNEKLFF. In DNA, the CDR3 is TGTGCCAGCAGTGGAATGACAGGGTTCGGCCCCAATGAAAAACTGTTTTTT.